The rows below give T cell receptor beta chains drawn from one sample of a study of OX40 agonist ivuxolimab in advanced cancers. Data came from immunoSEQ multiplex PCR; TCRdb stores just in-frame clones and leaves some out. The sample holds tens of thousands of clones, 75% to 90% seen once. The input for sequencing was CD4+ or CD8+ T cells sorted from blood, taken in a trial of the OX40 agonist ivuxolimab. Receptors were obtained from an adult with an advanced solid tumor such as melanoma, head and neck, liver or kidney cancer. Each CDR3 is given with its conserved first and last residue. Clone size, where shown, is once, few, many, or a class for clones that have expanded.

J,size,V,CDR3
TRBJ2-7,.,TRBV10-3,CAISERSFYEQYF
TRBJ2-7,.,TRBV28,CASALGGLENEQYF
TRBJ1-5,.,TRBV10-1,CASSESWTADSNQPQHF
TRBJ2-6,.,TRBV18,CASSRRDRGSLSGANVLTF
TRBJ1-5,.,TRBV11-2,CASSLDGTVNQPQHF
TRBJ2-7,.,TRBV9,CASSPRLYSYEQYF
TRBJ2-5,.,TRBV2,CASSVAGVQETQYF
TRBJ2-1,once,TRBV4-1,CASSRGLAGAVSSYNEQFF
TRBJ1-3,.,TRBV6-5,CASSYRGGYSGNTIYF
TRBJ1-3,.,TRBV5-1,CASSYYSGNTIYF
TRBJ1-5,.,TRBV30,CAWSVSGVNQPQHF
TRBJ2-3,.,TRBV4-3,CASSQDPRGFGHTDTQYF
TRBJ1-2,.,TRBV9,CASSVDGGTKGYTF
TRBJ2-7,.,TRBV27,CASSETGTGAYEQYF
TRBJ2-5,.,TRBV7-2,CASSSTGAAKTQYF
TRBJ1-1,once,TRBV18,CASSPISGSMNTEAFF
TRBJ2-5,.,TRBV4-1,CASSQDAYRKTQYF
TRBJ2-1,.,TRBV10-3,CAIRNRVSSYNEQFF
TRBJ2-7,few,TRBV6-6,CASRSRDRPYEQYF
TRBJ2-3,.,TRBV27,CASSTNTDTQYF
TRBJ1-2,.,TRBV10-3,CAIGGRDRGSGYTF
TRBJ2-7,.,TRBV6-6,CASSYLAHEQYF
TRBJ2-7,.,TRBV4-3,CASSQRRESYEQYF
TRBJ2-3,.,TRBV5-4,CASSFSGGITDTQYF
TRBJ2-2,once,TRBV7-3,CASSFDRNTGELFF
TRBJ2-3,.,TRBV7-2,CASSTGTRGKADTQYF
TRBJ2-7,.,TRBV6-6,CASSYGDRGDYEQYF
TRBJ1-6,.,TRBV28,CASSLIGQGSPLHF
TRBJ1-1,.,TRBV10-3,CATTTSVNTEAFF
TRBJ2-2,.,TRBV4-3,CASSASGGGTGELFF
TRBJ2-1,.,TRBV29-1,CSVEEEGTYNEQFF
TRBJ2-7,once,TRBV2,CASRDAGFSSSDF
TRBJ1-2,many,TRBV4-2,CASSQDQNRGGYTF
TRBJ2-2,.,TRBV7-3,CASSLQGRVGAGELFF
TRBJ2-2,few,TRBV9,CASSVGQVPGELFF
TRBJ1-2,.,TRBV27,CASSLSPRVGTGYTF
TRBJ1-6,.,TRBV6-5,CASSLEGRNSPLHF
TRBJ1-5,.,TRBV11-2,CASSLAGDRVYSNQPQHF
TRBJ1-5,.,TRBV25-1,CASSESGQGNQPQHF
TRBJ1-3,.,TRBV28,CASSLREYSGNTIYF
TRBJ1-2,.,TRBV5-1,CASSLDTGVSGYTF
TRBJ1-5,.,TRBV19,CASSIDRVQPQHF
TRBJ1-3,.,TRBV4-3,CASSQGLTGYRNTIYF
TRBJ1-1,.,TRBV7-3,CASSTGYTEAFF
TRBJ1-6,.,TRBV4-3,CASSRRSTGSPLHF
TRBJ1-1,.,TRBV28,CASSLGVYTEAFF
TRBJ1-2,.,TRBV28,CASSFSTNGYTF
TRBJ2-5,.,TRBV25-1,CASSGQGVETQYF
TRBJ2-3,.,TRBV10-3,CAISPRGTRSTDTQYF
TRBJ2-7,.,TRBV18,CASSLGQTSPYEQYF
TRBJ1-5,.,TRBV15,CATTQGQNNQPQHF
TRBJ2-5,.,TRBV11-2,CASSPEQGAVITRETQYF
TRBJ2-1,once,TRBV13,CASSPKIWLSNEQFF
TRBJ1-2,.,TRBV4-1,CASSQSGPFLNYGYTF
TRBJ1-1,once,TRBV5-6,CASSRTGLNTEAFF
TRBJ1-1,.,TRBV5-4,CASSLAGTAPLNTEAFF
TRBJ1-5,.,TRBV5-5,CASSLWDGYSNQPQHF